These 6 T cell receptor beta chains were sequenced from one sample in a study of blood T cell repertoires in COVID-19. Here immunoSEQ multiplex PCR was the method, and the copy in TCRdb shows in-frame clones only, minus some. The sample has 72,000 or so clones, around 80% seen once. The sequencing input was peripheral blood. Receptors originate from a human donor in a cohort sampled during active COVID-19.

V usage is TRBV10-3 and J usage is TRBJ2-1, with 10 bases identical to TRBD2. CDR3 length: 16 amino acids. Germline loops: CDR1 ENHRY, CDR2 SYGVKD. V lost 2 bases and J lost 6; bases outside the gene matches: 7. The CDR3 coding sequence is TGTGCCATCAGTGAGGTCGGGTGGACTAGCGGCAATGAGCAGTTCTTC. Residues: CAISEVGWTSGNEQFF.

The chain carries TRBV30 and TRBJ1-3; no definite D call. This CDR3 has 14 residues. Trimming cost V 4 bases and J 0 bases, with 10 bases left between them. Germline CDR1 and CDR2: GTSNPN and SVGIG (reference sequence). The CDR3, as DNA: TGTGCCTGGAAACGGGGTATCTCTGGAAACACCATATATTTT. Amino acids: CAWKRGISGNTIYF.

The chain combines TRBV21-1 with TRBJ2-1; the tabulated D call, TRBD2, remains unverified against the DNA. TRBV21-1 is marked as a pseudogene. The CDR3 is 16 amino acids. As DNA, the CDR3 is TGTGCCAGCAGCAAATGCGGGAAGGCGACCTTCAATGAGCAGTTCTTC. Residues: CASSKCGKATFNEQFF.

The V call is TRBV6-5, the J call TRBJ2-1, with D possibly TRBD2 on 6 matching bases. Deletions cut 6 bases from V and 0 bases from J, with 12 bases between. This CDR3 region has 15 residues. Germline V gives CDR1 MNHEY, CDR2 SVGAGI. Written as DNA, the CDR3 is TGTGCCAGCAGCACCGGAGGGCCCTCCTACAATGAGCAGTTCTTC. It is translated as CASSTGGPSYNEQFF.

The chain is built from TRBV28 and TRBJ1-1; no clear D gene. This CDR3 has 12 residues. The V end lost 10 bases, the J end lost 3 bases, and 12 bases lay between the germline ends. Germline V gene lookup returns CDR1 MDHEN and CDR2 SYDVKM. CDR3 residues: CATTLGYTEAFF. As DNA, the CDR3 is TGTGCCACCACCCTCGGGTACACTGAAGCTTTCTTT.

V and J are TRBV6-5 and TRBJ1-5, with 8 bases fitting TRBD1. CDR3 size: 14 residues. The V gene end was trimmed by 10 bases and the J gene end by 9 bases; junction bases not matched to a gene: 14. CDR1 and CDR2 (germline): MNHEY, SVGAGI. The chain's CDR3 is CATFADRGLTPQHF. The CDR3, as DNA: TGTGCCACCTTTGCCGACAGGGGACTCACGCCCCAGCATTTT.